Listed below are T cell receptor beta chains from one sample, sequenced in a study of blood T cell repertoires in COVID-19. The table came from immunoSEQ multiplex PCR; TCRdb's copy has only in-frame clones and leaves some out. The sample has about 250,000 clones, around 87% seen once. Material for sequencing was peripheral blood. These receptors were taken from a woman aged 60-75 years with COVID-19, enrolled during active disease. CDR3s include the opening cysteine and the closing phenylalanine or tryptophan. The D gene is left open where the match is weak. A clone size is listed for some rows: how often the clone was seen (once, few, many), or a class if it is expanded.

>TRBV7-2|TRBJ2-7|NA|TRBD1
CASSFWQGVSYEQYF
TGTGCCAGCAGCTTCTGGCAGGGGGTTTCCTACGAGCAGTACTTC
>TRBV4-3|TRBJ1-1|once|NA
CASSPVDSRRTEAFF
TGCGCCAGCAGCCCTGTTGACAGTCGTCGGACTGAAGCTTTCTTT
>TRBV19|TRBJ1-2|NA|NA
CASSTGLLANYGYTF
TGTGCCAGTAGTACAGGGTTGTTGGCTAACTATGGCTACACCTTC
>TRBV19|TRBJ1-1|NA|NA
CASSKRGNTEAFF
TGTGCCAGTAGTAAACGGGGAAACACTGAAGCTTTCTTT
>TRBV4-3|TRBJ2-7|NA|NA
CASSQVIGGEQYF
TGCGCCAGCAGCCAAGTGATCGGGGGCGAGCAGTACTTC
>TRBV9|TRBJ1-2|NA|NA
CASSVGGNNYGYTF
TGTGCCAGCAGCGTAGGAGGGAATAACTATGGCTACACCTTC
>TRBV7-8|TRBJ1-5|once|NA
CASSVWGGSEPQHF
TGTGCCAGCAGCGTGTGGGGAGGGAGTGAGCCCCAGCATTTT
>TRBV4-3|TRBJ2-3|NA|NA
CASSHPAPGGRRDTQYF
TGCGCCAGCAGCCACCCCGCCCCGGGGGGCCGCAGAGATACGCAGTATTTT
>TRBV3-1/TRBV3-2|TRBJ2-2|NA|NA
CASSRTGELFF
TGTGCCAGCAGTCGGACCGGGGAGCTGTTTTTT
>TRBV4-3|TRBJ2-3|NA|TRBD2
CASSQGGGDTDTQYF
TGCGCCAGCAGCCAAGGTGGGGGGGACACAGATACGCAGTATTTT
>TRBV6-2/TRBV6-3|TRBJ2-2|NA|TRBD1
CASSFSLGQGASNTGELFF
TGTGCCAGCAGTTTCTCACTCGGACAGGGGGCATCGAACACCGGGGAGCTGTTTTTT
>TRBV19|TRBJ1-1|NA|TRBD1
CASSSTGDTEAFF
TGTGCCAGTTCAAGCACAGGGGACACTGAAGCTTTCTTT
>TRBV29-1|TRBJ1-2|once|NA
CSAGGGLDGYTF
TGCAGCGCCGGGGGGGGTTTGGATGGCTACACCTTC
>TRBV7-2|TRBJ1-3|NA|NA
CASGRATSSGNTIYF
TGTGCCAGCGGAAGAGCGACGAGCTCTGGAAACACCATATATTTT
>TRBV7-2|TRBJ1-2|NA|NA
CASSWTSGSKGVYGYTF
TGTGCCAGCAGCTGGACTTCCGGGAGTAAAGGGGTCTATGGCTACACCTTC
>TRBV5-1|TRBJ1-4|NA|NA
CASSFSGGYEKLFF
TGCGCCAGCAGCTTTTCGGGGGGCTATGAAAAACTGTTTTTT
>TRBV7-3|TRBJ2-3|NA|TRBD2
CASSPLSAGGTDTQYF
TGTGCCAGCAGCCCTCTGTCAGCGGGGGGCACAGATACGCAGTATTTT
>TRBV10-3|TRBJ2-7|once|NA
CAIRPGEGDEQYF
TGTGCCATCAGGCCCGGGGAAGGCGACGAGCAGTACTTC
>TRBV30|TRBJ1-2|few|TRBD1
CAWTPGGDGYTF
TGTGCCTGGACCCCAGGGGGCGATGGCTACACCTTC
>TRBV20-1|TRBJ2-7|NA|NA
CSASSATYEQYF
TGCAGTGCTAGTTCCGCTACCTACGAGCAGTACTTC
>TRBV30|TRBJ2-7|NA|NA
CAWSAQYEQYF
TGTGCCTGGAGCGCTCAGTACGAGCAGTACTTC
>TRBV30|TRBJ1-2|NA|NA
CAWSVSGTTGYTF
TGTGCCTGGAGTGTAAGTGGGACAACTGGCTACACCTTC